This entry is about one T cell receptor (beta chain). Its antigen is not known. The entry originates in a study of chemoradiotherapy in HPV16-positive cancers. At the level of the study: Functional T-cell assays on a couple of HPV16-positive patients' cells defined candidate HPV-specific clones and common TCR motifs.

General study results and limits: Better recurrence-free survival went with HPV-responsive T-cell expansion in HPV16-positive patients. Candidate HPV-specific clones and E7-related TCR motifs grew in tumor during treatment.

The assay was immunoSEQ multiplex PCR, and TCRdb's table has in-frame clones only and misses some. The profile shows 3,000 to 4,000 clones, approximately 90% of them singletons. Repertoires were sampled repeatedly during chemoradiotherapy. The length of the CDR3 is 16 residues. Germline lookup yields CDR1 SGHTA and CDR2 FQGTGA. With 5 bases clipped from V and 4 bases from J, the junction kept 8 bases outside the gene matches. The chain employs TRBV7-3 and TRBJ2-3; 11 nucleotides match TRBD2. The clonotype originates from a human donor with HPV-associated anogenital cancer. This specimen consisted of blood, obtained from a patient who underwent chemoradiotherapy. The DNA for the CDR3 is TGTGCCAGCAGCCCACAACTAGCGGGAGTCTCAGATACGCAGTATTTT. It specifies CASSPQLAGVSDTQYF.